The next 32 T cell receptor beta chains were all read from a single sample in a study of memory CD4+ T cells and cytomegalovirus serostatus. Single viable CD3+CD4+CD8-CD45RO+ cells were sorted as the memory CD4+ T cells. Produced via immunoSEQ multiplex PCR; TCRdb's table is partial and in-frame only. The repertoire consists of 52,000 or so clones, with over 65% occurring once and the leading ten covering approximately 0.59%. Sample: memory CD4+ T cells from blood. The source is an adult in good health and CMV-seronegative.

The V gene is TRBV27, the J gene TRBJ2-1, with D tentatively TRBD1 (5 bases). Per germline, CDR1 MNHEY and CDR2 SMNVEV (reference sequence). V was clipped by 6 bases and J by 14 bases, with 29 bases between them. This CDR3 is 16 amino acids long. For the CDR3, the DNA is TGTGCCAGCAGGAACCAGGGTCCGGCCCGGACGAGCGAAGAGTTCTTC. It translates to CASRNQGPARTSEEFF.

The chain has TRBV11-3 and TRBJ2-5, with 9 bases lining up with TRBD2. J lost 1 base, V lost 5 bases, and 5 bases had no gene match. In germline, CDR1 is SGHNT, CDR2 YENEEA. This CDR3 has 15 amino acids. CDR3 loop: CASSPGAGGQETQYF. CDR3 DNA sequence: TGTGCCAGCAGCCCCGGAGCGGGGGGCCAAGAGACCCAGTACTTC.

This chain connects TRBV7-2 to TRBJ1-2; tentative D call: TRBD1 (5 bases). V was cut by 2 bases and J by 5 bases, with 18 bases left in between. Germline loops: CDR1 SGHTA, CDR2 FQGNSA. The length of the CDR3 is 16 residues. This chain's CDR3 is CASSLNSPGFQYGYTF. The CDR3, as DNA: TGTGCCAGCAGCTTAAACTCACCAGGGTTCCAGTATGGCTACACCTTC.

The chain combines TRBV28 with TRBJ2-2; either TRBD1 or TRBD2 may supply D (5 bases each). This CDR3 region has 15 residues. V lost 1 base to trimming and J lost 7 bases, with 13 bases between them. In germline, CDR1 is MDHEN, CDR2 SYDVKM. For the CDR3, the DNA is TGTGCCAGCAGTTTATCGGTTCCTGGGGGCGGGGAGCTGTTTTTT. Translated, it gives CASSLSVPGGGELFF. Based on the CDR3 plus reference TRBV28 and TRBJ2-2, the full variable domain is DVKVTQSSRYLVKRTGEKVFLECVQDMDHENMFWYRQDPGLGLRLIYFSYDVKMKEKGDIPEGYSVSREKKERFSLILESASTNQTSMYLCASSLSVPGGGELFFGEGSRLTVL.

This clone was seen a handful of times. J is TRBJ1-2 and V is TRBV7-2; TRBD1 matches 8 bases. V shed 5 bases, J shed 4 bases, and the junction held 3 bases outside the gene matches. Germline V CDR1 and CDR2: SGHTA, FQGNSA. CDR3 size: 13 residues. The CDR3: CASSPDRAYGYTF. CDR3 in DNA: TGTGCCAGCAGCCCGGACAGGGCCTATGGCTACACCTTC.

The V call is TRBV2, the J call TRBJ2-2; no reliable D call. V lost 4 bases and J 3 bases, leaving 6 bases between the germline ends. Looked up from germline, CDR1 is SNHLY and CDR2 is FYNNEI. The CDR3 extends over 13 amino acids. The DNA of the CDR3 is TGTGCCAGCAGTGTTAGGGACACCGGGGAGCTGTTTTTT. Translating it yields CASSVRDTGELFF.

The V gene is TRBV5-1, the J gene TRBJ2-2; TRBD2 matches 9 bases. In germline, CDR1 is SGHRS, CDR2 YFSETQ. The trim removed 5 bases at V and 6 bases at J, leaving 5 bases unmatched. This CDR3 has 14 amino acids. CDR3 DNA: TGCGCCAGCAGTGAGCGGGGGGACTCCGGGGAGCTGTTTTTT. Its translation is CASSERGDSGELFF.

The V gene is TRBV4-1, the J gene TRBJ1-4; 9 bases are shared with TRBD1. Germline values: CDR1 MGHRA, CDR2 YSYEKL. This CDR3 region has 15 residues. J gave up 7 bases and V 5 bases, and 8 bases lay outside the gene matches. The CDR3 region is CASSDRDRVTEKLFF. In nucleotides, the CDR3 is TGCGCCAGCAGCGACCGGGACAGGGTTACTGAAAAACTGTTTTTT.

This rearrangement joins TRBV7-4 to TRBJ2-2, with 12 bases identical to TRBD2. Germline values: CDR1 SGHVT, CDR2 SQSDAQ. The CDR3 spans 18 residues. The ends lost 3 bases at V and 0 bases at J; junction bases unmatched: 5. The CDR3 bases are TGTGCCAGCAGCTTCCTAGCGGGGGGGCTCGCGAACACCGGGGAGCTGTTTTTT. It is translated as CASSFLAGGLANTGELFF.

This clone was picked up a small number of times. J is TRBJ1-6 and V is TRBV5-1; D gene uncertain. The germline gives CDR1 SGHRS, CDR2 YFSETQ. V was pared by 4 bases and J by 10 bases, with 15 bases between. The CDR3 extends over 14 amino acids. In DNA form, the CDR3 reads TGCGCCAGCAGCCCGGAACTGGGTGACTCACCCCTCCACTTT. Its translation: CASSPELGDSPLHF.

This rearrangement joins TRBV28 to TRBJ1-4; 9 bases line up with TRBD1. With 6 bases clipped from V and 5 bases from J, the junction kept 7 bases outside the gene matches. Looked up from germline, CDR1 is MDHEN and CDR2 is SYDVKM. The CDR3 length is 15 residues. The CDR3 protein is CASRAGGQGNEKLFF. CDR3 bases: TGTGCCAGCAGGGCCGGGGGACAGGGAAATGAAAAACTGTTTTTT.

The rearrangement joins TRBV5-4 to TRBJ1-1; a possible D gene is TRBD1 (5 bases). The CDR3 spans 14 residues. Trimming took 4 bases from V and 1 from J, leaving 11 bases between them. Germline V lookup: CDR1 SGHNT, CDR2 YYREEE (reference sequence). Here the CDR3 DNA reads TGTGCCAGCAGCCGGGACTCCCCGAACACTGAAGCTTTCTTT. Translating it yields CASSRDSPNTEAFF.

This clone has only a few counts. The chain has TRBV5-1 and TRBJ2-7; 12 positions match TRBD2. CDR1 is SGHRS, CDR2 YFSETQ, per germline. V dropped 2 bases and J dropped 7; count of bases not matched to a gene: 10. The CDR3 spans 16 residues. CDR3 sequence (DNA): TGCGCCAGCAGCTTAGGACTAGCGGGGCCTAATCGGGAGCAGTACTTC. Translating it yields CASSLGLAGPNREQYF.

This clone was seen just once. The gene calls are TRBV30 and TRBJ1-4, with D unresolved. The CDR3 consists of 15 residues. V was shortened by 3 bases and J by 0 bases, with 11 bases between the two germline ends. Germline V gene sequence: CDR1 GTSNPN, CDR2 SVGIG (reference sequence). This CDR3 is CAWRGIDTTNEKLFF. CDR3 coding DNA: TGTGCCTGGAGAGGGATAGACACAACTAATGAAAAACTGTTTTTT. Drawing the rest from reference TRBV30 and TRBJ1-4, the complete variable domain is SQTIHQWPATLVQPVGSPLSLECTVEGTSNPNLYWYRQAAGRGLQLLFYSVGIGQISSEVPQNLSASRPQDRQFILSSKKLLLSDSGFYLCAWRGIDTTNEKLFFGSGTQLSVL.

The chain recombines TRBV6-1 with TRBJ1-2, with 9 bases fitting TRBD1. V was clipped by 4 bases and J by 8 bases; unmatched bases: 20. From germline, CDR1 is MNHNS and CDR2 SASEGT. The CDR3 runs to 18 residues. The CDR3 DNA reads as TGTGCCAGCAGTGTCGAAGGGAGGGGGACAGGGCGGGGAAGGGGCTACACCTTC. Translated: CASSVEGRGTGRGRGYTF.

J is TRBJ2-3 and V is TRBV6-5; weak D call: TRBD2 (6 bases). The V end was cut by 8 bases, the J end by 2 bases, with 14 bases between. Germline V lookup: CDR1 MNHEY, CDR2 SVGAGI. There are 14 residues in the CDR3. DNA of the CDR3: TGTGCCAGCTCAATCCGGGGGACCACAGATACGCAGTATTTT. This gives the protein CASSIRGTTDTQYF.

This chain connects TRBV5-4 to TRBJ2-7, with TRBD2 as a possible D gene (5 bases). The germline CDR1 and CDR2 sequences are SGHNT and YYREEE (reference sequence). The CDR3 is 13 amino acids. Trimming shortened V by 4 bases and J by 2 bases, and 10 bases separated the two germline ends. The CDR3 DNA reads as TGTGCCAGCAGCCCCAAGGGAGCCTACGAGCAGTACTTC. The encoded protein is CASSPKGAYEQYF.

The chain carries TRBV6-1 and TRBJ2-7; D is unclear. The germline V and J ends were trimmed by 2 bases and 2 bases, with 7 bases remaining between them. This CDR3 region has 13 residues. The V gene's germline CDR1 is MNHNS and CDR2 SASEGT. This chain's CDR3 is CASSEHRTYEQYF. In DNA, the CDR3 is TGTGCCAGCAGTGAACACAGAACCTACGAGCAGTACTTC.

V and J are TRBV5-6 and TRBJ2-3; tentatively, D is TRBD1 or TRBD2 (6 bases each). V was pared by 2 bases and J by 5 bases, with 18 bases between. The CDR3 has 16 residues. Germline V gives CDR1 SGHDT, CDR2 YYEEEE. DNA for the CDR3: TGTGCCAGCAGCTTCCCCTTCGGGGGCTTGGGAGATACGCAGTATTTT. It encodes CASSFPFGGLGDTQYF. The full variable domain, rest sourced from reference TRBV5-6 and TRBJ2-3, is DAGVTQSPTHLIKTRGQQVTLRCSPKSGHDTVSWYQQALGQGPQFIFQYYEEEERQRGNFPDRFSGHQFPNYSSELNVNALLLGDSALYLCASSFPFGGLGDTQYFGPGTRLTVL.

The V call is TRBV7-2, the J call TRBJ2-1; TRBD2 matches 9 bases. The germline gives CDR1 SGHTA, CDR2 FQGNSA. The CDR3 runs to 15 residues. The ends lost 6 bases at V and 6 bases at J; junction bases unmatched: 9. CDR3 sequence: CASRLRRGGINEQFF. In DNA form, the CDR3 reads TGTGCCAGCAGATTACGGCGGGGGGGCATCAATGAGCAGTTCTTC. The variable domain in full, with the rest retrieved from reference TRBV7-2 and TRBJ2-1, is GAGVSQSPSNKVTEKGKDVELRCDPISGHTALYWYRQSLGQGLEFLIYFQGNSAPDKSGLPSDRFSAERTGGSVSTLTIQRTQQEDSAVYLCASRLRRGGINEQFFGPGTRLTVL.

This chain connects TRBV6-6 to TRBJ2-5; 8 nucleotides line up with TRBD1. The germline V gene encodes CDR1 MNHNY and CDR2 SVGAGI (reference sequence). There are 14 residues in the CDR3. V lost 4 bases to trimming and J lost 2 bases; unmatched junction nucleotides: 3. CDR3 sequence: CASSLDRAQETQYF. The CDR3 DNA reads TGTGCCAGCAGTTTGGACAGGGCACAAGAGACCCAGTACTTC.

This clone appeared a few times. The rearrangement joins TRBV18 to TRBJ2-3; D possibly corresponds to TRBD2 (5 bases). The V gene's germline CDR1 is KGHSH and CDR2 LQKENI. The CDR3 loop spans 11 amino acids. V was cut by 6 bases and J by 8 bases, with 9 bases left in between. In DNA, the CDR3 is TGTGCCAGCTCCCGGGAAGGTACGCAGTATTTT. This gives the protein CASSREGTQYF.

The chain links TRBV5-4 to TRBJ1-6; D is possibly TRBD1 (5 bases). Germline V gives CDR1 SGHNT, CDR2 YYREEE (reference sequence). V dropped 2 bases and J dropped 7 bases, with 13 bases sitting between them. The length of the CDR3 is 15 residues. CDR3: CASSFGQASNSPLHF. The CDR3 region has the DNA TGTGCCAGCAGCTTCGGACAAGCCAGCAATTCACCCCTCCACTTT.

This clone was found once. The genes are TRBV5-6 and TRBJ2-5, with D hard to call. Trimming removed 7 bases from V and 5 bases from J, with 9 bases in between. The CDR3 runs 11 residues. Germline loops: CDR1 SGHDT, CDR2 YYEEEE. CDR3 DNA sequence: TGTGCCAGCGGGCTGGGGGAGACCCAGTACTTC. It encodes CASGLGETQYF.

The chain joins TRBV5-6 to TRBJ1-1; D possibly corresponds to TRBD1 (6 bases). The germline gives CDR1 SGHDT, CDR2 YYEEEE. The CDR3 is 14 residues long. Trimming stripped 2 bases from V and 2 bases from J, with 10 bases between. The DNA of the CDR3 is TGTGCCAGCAGCTTCCCACAGGGAAACACTGAAGCTTTCTTT. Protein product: CASSFPQGNTEAFF.

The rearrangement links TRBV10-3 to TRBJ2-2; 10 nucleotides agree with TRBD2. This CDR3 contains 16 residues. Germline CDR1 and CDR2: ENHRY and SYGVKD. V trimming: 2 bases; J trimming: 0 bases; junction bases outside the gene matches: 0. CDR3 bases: TGTGCCATCAGTGAGACTAGCGGGGCGAACACCGGGGAGCTGTTTTTT. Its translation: CAISETSGANTGELFF.

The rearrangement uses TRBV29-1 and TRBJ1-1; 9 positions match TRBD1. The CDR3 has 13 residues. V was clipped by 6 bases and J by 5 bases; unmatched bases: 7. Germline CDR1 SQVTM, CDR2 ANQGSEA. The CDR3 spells CSVDRGRGTEAFF. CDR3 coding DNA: TGCAGCGTCGACAGGGGGAGGGGTACTGAAGCTTTCTTT.

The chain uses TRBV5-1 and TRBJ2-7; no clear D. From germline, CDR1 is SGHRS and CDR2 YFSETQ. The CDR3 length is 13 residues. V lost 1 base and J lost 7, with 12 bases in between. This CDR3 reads CASSLLTDGEQYF. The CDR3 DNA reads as TGCGCCAGCAGCTTGCTAACGGACGGAGAGCAGTACTTC.

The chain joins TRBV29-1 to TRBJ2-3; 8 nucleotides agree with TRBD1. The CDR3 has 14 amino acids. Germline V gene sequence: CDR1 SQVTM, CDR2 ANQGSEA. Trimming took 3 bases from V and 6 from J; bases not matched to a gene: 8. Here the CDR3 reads CSVDRGRHTDTQYF. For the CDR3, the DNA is TGCAGCGTTGACAGGGGGCGACACACGGATACGCAGTATTTT.

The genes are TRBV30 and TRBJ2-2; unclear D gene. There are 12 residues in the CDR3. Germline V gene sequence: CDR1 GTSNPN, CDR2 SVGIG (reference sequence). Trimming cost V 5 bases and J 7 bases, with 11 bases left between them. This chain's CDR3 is CAWSDSGGELFF. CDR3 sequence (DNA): TGTGCCTGGTCCGATTCTGGCGGGGAGCTGTTTTTT.

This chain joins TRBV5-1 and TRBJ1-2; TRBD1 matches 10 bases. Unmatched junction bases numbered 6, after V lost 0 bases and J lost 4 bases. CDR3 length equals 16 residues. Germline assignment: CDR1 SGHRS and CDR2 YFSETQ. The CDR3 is CASSLGQGAPGYGYTF. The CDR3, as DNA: TGCGCCAGCAGCTTGGGACAGGGGGCCCCAGGCTATGGCTACACCTTC.

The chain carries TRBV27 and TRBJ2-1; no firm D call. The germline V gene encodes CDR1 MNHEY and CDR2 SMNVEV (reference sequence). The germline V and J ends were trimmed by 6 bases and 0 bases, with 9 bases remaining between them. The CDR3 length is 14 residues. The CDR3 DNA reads TGTGCCAGCAGCTTCGAGAGCTCCTACAATGAGCAGTTCTTC. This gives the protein CASSFESSYNEQFF.